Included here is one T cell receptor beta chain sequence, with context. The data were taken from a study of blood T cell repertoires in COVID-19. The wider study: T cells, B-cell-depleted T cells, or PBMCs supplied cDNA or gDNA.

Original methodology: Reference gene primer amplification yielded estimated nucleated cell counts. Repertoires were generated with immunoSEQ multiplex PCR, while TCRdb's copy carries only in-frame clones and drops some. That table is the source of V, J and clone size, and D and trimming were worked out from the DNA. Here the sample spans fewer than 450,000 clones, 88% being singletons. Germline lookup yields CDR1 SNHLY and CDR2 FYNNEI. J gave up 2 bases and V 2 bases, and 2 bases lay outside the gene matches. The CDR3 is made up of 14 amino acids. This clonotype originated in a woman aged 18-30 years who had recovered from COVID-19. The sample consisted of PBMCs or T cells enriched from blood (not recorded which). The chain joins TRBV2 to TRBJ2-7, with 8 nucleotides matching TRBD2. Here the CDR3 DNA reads TGTGCCAGCAGTGAACAAGCGGGGGCCTACGAGCAGTACTTC. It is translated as CASSEQAGAYEQYF.